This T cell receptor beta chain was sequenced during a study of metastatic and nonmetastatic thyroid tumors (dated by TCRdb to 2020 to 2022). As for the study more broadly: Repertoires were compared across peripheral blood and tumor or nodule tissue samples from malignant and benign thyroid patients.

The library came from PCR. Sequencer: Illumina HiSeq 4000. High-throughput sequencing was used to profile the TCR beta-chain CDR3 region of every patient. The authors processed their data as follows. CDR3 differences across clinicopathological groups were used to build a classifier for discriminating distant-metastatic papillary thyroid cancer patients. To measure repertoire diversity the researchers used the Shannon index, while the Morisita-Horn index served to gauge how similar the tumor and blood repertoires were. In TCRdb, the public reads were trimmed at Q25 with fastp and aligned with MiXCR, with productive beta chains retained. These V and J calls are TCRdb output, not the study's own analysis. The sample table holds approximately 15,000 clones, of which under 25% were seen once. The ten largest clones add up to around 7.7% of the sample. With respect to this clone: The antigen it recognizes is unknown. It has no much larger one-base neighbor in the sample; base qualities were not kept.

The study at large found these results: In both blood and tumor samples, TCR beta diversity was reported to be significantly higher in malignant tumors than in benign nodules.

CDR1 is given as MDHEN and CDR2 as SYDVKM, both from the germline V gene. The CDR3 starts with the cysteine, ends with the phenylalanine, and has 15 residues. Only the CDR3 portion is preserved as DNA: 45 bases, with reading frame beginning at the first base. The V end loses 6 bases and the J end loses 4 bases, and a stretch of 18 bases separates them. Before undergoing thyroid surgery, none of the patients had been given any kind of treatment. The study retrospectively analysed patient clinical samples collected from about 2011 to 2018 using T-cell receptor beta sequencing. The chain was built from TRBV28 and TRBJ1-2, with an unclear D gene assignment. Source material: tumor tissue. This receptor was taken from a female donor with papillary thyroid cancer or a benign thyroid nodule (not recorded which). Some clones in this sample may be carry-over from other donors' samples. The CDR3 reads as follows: CASRHSADASYGYTF. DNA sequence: TGTGCCAGCAGACACAGTGCGGATGCCAGCTATGGCTACACCTTC.